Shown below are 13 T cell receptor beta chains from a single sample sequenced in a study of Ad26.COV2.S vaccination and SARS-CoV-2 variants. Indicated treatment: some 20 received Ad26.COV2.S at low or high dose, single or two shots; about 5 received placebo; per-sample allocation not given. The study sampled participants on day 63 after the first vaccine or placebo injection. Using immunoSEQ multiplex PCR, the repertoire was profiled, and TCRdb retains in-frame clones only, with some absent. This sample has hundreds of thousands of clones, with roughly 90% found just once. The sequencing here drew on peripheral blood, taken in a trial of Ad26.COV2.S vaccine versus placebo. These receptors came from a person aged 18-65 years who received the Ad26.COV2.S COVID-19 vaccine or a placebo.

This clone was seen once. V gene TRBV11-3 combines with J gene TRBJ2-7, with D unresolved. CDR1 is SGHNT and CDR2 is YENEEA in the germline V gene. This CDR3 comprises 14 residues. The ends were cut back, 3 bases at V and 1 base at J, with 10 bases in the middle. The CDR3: CASSFRTDSYEQYF. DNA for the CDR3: TGTGCCAGCAGCTTTAGGACGGATTCCTACGAGCAGTACTTC.

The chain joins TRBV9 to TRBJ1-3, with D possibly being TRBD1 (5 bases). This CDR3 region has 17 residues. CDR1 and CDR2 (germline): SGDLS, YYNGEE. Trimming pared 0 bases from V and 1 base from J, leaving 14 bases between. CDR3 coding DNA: TGTGCCAGCAGCGTAGGGGTGGGGGAGTTTTCTGGAAACACCATATATTTT. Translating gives CASSVGVGEFSGNTIYF. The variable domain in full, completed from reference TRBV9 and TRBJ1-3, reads DSGVTQTPKHLITATGQRVTLRCSPRSGDLSVYWYQQSLDQGLQFLIQYYNGEERAKGNILERFSAQQFPDLHSELNLSSLELGDSALYFCASSVGVGEFSGNTIYFGEGSWLTVV.

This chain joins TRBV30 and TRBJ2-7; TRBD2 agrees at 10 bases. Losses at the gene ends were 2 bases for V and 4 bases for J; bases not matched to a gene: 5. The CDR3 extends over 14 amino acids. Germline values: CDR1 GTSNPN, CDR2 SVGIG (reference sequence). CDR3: CAWSSSGGAYEQYF. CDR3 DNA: TGTGCCTGGAGTTCAAGCGGGGGGGCATACGAGCAGTACTTC. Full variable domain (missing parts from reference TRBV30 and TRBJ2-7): SQTIHQWPATLVQPVGSPLSLECTVEGTSNPNLYWYRQAAGRGLQLLFYSVGIGQISSEVPQNLSASRPQDRQFILSSKKLLLSDSGFYLCAWSSSGGAYEQYFGPGTRLTVT.

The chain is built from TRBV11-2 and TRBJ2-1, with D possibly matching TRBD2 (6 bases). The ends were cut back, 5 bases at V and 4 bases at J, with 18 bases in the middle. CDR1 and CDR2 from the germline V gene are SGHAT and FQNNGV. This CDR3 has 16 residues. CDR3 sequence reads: CASSQGLQLLYNEQFF. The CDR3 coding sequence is TGTGCCAGCAGCCAGGGACTCCAATTACTATACAATGAGCAGTTCTTC.

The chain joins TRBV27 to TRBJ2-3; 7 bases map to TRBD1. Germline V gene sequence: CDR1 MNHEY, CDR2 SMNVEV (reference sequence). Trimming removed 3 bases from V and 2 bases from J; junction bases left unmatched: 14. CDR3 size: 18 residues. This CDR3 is CASSLSPGQALYTDTQYF. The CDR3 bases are TGTGCCAGCAGTTTGAGCCCAGGACAGGCCTTATACACAGATACGCAGTATTTT.

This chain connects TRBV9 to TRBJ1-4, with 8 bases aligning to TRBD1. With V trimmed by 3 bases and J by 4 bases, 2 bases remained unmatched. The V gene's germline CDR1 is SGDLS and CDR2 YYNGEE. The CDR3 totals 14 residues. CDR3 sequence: CASSADRGNEKLFF. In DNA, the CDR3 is TGTGCCAGCAGCGCCGACAGGGGTAATGAAAAACTGTTTTTT. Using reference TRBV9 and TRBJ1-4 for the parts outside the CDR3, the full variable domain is DSGVTQTPKHLITATGQRVTLRCSPRSGDLSVYWYQQSLDQGLQFLIQYYNGEERAKGNILERFSAQQFPDLHSELNLSSLELGDSALYFCASSADRGNEKLFFGSGTQLSVL.

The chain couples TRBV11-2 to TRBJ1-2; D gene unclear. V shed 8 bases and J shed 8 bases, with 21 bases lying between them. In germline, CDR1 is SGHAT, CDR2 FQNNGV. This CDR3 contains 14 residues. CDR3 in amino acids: CASSTDARREGYTF. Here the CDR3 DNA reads TGTGCCAGCTCAACGGACGCACGACGGGAGGGCTACACCTTC.

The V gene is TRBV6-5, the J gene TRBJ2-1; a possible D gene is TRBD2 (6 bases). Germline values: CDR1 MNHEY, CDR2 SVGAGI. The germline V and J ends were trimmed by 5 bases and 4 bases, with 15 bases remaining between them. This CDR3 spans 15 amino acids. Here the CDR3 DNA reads TGTGCCAGCAGTCCGGGACTCCCAGGGTACAATGAGCAGTTCTTC. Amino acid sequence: CASSPGLPGYNEQFF.

CDR3 bases: TGCGCCAGCAGCCAAGATTCGGGGGAGACCCAGTACTTC. As protein: CASSQDSGETQYF. V usage is TRBV4-3 and J usage is TRBJ2-5; a weak D match, TRBD2 (5 bases). The CDR3 runs to 13 residues. CDR1 LGHNA and CDR2 YSLEER come from the germline V gene. Trimming stripped 0 bases from V and 5 bases from J, with 7 bases between.

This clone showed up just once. CDR3 sequence reads: CASSIREGNEKLFF. CDR3 nucleotide sequence: TGTGCCAGTAGTATACGGGAGGGTAATGAAAAACTGTTTTTT. The chain couples TRBV19 to TRBJ1-4; no firm D call. V was clipped by 2 bases and J by 4 bases, with 8 bases between them. The CDR3 spans 14 residues. Germline CDR1 LNHDA, CDR2 SQIVND (reference sequence). The full variable domain, its missing parts supplied by reference TRBV19 and TRBJ1-4, is DGGITQSPKYLFRKEGQNVTLSCEQNLNHDAMYWYRQDPGQGLRLIYYSQIVNDFQKGDIAEGYSVSREKKESFPLTVTSAQKNPTAFYLCASSIREGNEKLFFGSGTQLSVL.

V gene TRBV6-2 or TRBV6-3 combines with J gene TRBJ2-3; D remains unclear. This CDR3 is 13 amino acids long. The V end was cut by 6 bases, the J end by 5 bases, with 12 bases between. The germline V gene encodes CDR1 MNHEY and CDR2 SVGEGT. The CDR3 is CASSPWLGDTQYF. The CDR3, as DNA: TGTGCCAGCAGCCCTTGGTTGGGAGATACGCAGTATTTT.

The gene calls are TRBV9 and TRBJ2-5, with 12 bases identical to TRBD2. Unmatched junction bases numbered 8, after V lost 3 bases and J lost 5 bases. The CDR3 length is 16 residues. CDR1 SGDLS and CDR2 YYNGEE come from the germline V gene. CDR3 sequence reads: CASSATSGRYEETQYF. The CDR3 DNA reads TGTGCCAGCAGCGCCACTAGCGGGAGGTATGAGGAGACCCAGTACTTC.

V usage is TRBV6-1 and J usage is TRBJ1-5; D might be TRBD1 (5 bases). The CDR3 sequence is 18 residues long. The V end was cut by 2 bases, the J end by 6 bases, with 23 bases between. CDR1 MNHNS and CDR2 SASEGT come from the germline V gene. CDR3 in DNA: TGTGCCAGCAGTGAAAGGGACCCTGGCAGCCTATTCAGTCAGCCCCAGCATTTT. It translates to CASSERDPGSLFSQPQHF.